The clone carrying this T cell receptor (beta chain) was seen only a few times. This CDR3 region has 16 residues. The germline V gene encodes CDR1 SGHDT and CDR2 YYEEEE. The J segment lost 0 bases and the V segment lost 0 bases, leaving 4 bases of the junction unmatched. Libraries were prepared by immunoSEQ multiplex PCR; TCRdb keeps only in-frame clonotypes and omits some of them. The sample has about 2,400 clones, more than 20% seen once. This record belongs to a study of tumour-infiltrating T cells in Burkitt lymphoma. Background on the study: All epidemiological Burkitt lymphoma subtypes were represented in the cohort.

This clonotype was obtained from a human donor with relapsed Burkitt lymphoma. Some clones in this sample may be carry-over from other donors' samples. Input material: tumor tissue from a relapse. V and J are TRBV5-6 and TRBJ2-7; 9 nucleotides agree with TRBD2. CDR3 amino acids: CASSLGPSGASYEQYF. The DNA for the CDR3 is TGTGCCAGCAGCTTGGGGCCTAGCGGGGCCTCCTACGAGCAGTACTTC.